Listed below are T cell receptor beta chains from one sample, sequenced in a study of vaccination effects on CD4 cells after COVID-19. These receptors lack a known antigen. TCRdb's copy holds only in-frame clones and misses some; the assay was immunoSEQ multiplex PCR. Among roughly 45,000 clones listed, roughly 72% were seen once. Sequenced material: CD4+ T cells from PBMCs cultured with SARS-CoV-2 spike peptides, taken before COVID-19 vaccination. These receptors all come from a human donor who received a COVID-19 vaccine. Both conserved end residues are part of each CDR3. Each record gives: J gene, D gene, clone size, V gene, CDR3 DNA, CDR3 protein. The D gene is left open where the match is weak. Part of the rows lack a size; the others show once, few, many or a class for expanded clones.

J gene: TRBJ1-1; D gene: -; clone size: -; V gene: TRBV28; CDR3 DNA: TGTGCCAGCAGTTATGCAGGGAAGAACACTGAAGCTTTCTTT; CDR3 protein: CASSYAGKNTEAFF
J gene: TRBJ1-2; D gene: -; clone size: -; V gene: TRBV9; CDR3 DNA: TGTGCCAGCAGCGTGGGCCGAGGGGAAGGCTACACCTTC; CDR3 protein: CASSVGRGEGYTF
J gene: TRBJ2-1; D gene: TRBD2; clone size: -; V gene: TRBV9; CDR3 DNA: TGTGCCAGCAGCGTAGCCCTAGCGGGGAGCTCCTACAATGAGCAGTTCTTC; CDR3 protein: CASSVALAGSSYNEQFF
J gene: TRBJ1-2; D gene: -; clone size: -; V gene: TRBV7-2; CDR3 DNA: TGTGCCAGCAGCTTAGTACCGGGGGGAAACTATGGCTACACCTTC; CDR3 protein: CASSLVPGGNYGYTF
J gene: TRBJ2-3; D gene: -; clone size: -; V gene: TRBV19; CDR3 DNA: TGTGCCAGTAGTCCGAACACAGGGTTCAGCACAGATACGCAGTATTTT; CDR3 protein: CASSPNTGFSTDTQYF
J gene: TRBJ1-6; D gene: -; clone size: once; V gene: TRBV6-4; CDR3 DNA: TGTGCCAGCAGGGCGGACAGTGCGAATTCACCCCTCCACTTT; CDR3 protein: CASRADSANSPLHF
J gene: TRBJ2-2; D gene: -; clone size: -; V gene: TRBV29-1; CDR3 DNA: TGCAGCGCCCTGCCCACAGTCACCGGGGAGCTGTTTTTT; CDR3 protein: CSALPTVTGELFF
J gene: TRBJ2-3; D gene: TRBD2; clone size: -; V gene: TRBV5-8; CDR3 DNA: TGTGCCAGCCCATTCCTCGGACTAGAATGGACAGATACGCAGTATTTT; CDR3 protein: CASPFLGLEWTDTQYF
J gene: TRBJ2-5; D gene: -; clone size: -; V gene: TRBV19; CDR3 DNA: TGTGCCAGTAGTATAGATCGGGGACGGAGAGAGACCCAGTACTTC; CDR3 protein: CASSIDRGRRETQYF
J gene: TRBJ1-1; D gene: -; clone size: -; V gene: TRBV5-1; CDR3 DNA: TGCGCCAGCAGCTTGGTACCCCGGGACAATCAAGCTTTCTTT; CDR3 protein: CASSLVPRDNQAFF
J gene: TRBJ1-2; D gene: TRBD1; clone size: -; V gene: TRBV10-3; CDR3 DNA: TGTGCCATCACCCGGGACAGGGGCAAAATTGGCTATGGCTACACCTTC; CDR3 protein: CAITRDRGKIGYGYTF
J gene: TRBJ1-4; D gene: -; clone size: -; V gene: TRBV6-5; CDR3 DNA: TGTGCCGAAAGGCGCGCTGGGACCGATGAAAAACTGTTTTTT; CDR3 protein: CAERRAGTDEKLFF
J gene: TRBJ2-6; D gene: -; clone size: -; V gene: TRBV3-1/TRBV3-2; CDR3 DNA: TGTGCCAGCAGCCAAGATCTTCCGGGACGGAGCTCTGGGGCCAACGTCCTGACTTTC; CDR3 protein: CASSQDLPGRSSGANVLTF
J gene: TRBJ1-5; D gene: -; clone size: few; V gene: TRBV19; CDR3 DNA: TGTGCCAGTAGTCTACCGGGACTCGGACGCAATCAGCCCCAGCATTTT; CDR3 protein: CASSLPGLGRNQPQHF
J gene: TRBJ2-3; D gene: -; clone size: -; V gene: TRBV7-2; CDR3 DNA: TGTGCCAGCAGCTTGCAGGGCACAGATACGCAGTATTTT; CDR3 protein: CASSLQGTDTQYF
J gene: TRBJ2-3; D gene: TRBD1; clone size: -; V gene: TRBV11-2; CDR3 DNA: TGTGCCAGCACTGAGAAGGGGGCACACACAGATACGCAGTATTTT; CDR3 protein: CASTEKGAHTDTQYF